The 17 T cell receptor beta chains in this list originate from one sample, sequenced in a study of blood T cell repertoires in COVID-19. Repertoires were generated with immunoSEQ multiplex PCR, while TCRdb's copy carries only in-frame clones and drops some. This sample yields more than 40,000 clones, of which 80% to 90% are seen a single time; 2.5% to 3% belongs to the top ten. Sequences were obtained from peripheral blood. Source of these receptors: a woman over 75 with acute or convalescent COVID-19.

V usage is TRBV12-3 or TRBV12-4 and J usage is TRBJ1-2; 7 nucleotides align to TRBD1. The CDR3 is 13 residues long. J was trimmed by 2 bases and V by 6 bases; bases with no gene match: 3. In nucleotides, the CDR3 is TGTGCCAGCAGCCTGGACAGGAACTATGGCTACACCTTC. As protein: CASSLDRNYGYTF.

CDR3 in amino acids: CASSLGDRASNQPQHF. In DNA form, the CDR3 reads TGTGCCAGCAGCCTAGGAGACAGGGCTAGCAATCAGCCCCAGCATTTT. The chain couples TRBV7-8 to TRBJ1-5; 7 bases fit TRBD1. The CDR3 runs to 16 residues. V lost 5 bases, J lost 0 bases, and 7 bases stayed unmatched. CDR1 SGHVS and CDR2 FQNEAQ come from the germline V gene.

The chain employs TRBV24-1 and TRBJ2-3, with D perhaps TRBD1 (5 bases). The CDR3 loop spans 16 amino acids. From germline, CDR1 is KGHDR and CDR2 SFDVKD. Trimming removed 2 bases from V and 4 bases from J, with 15 bases in between. The CDR3 nucleotides read TGTGCCACCAGTGATTCCCAGGGTCCAAGGCCAGATACGCAGTATTTT. This translates into CATSDSQGPRPDTQYF.

The chain is built from TRBV18 and TRBJ1-5; D is uncertain. CDR1 and CDR2 from the germline V gene are KGHSH and LQKENI. The CDR3 runs to 14 residues. Trimming shortened V by 2 bases and J by 6 bases, and 11 bases separated the two germline ends. Written as DNA, the CDR3 is TGTGCCAGCTCACCAACGTCTCCGGGTCAGCCCCAGCATTTT. It yields the protein CASSPTSPGQPQHF. Full variable domain (rest looked up from reference TRBV18 and TRBJ1-5): NAGVMQNPRHLVRRRGQEARLRCSPMKGHSHVYWYRQLPEEGLKFMVYLQKENIIDESGMPKERFSAEFPKEGPSILRIQQVVRGDSAAYFCASSPTSPGQPQHFGDGTRLSIL.

V gene TRBV2 combines with J gene TRBJ1-2; tentative D call: TRBD1 (6 bases). This CDR3 contains 17 residues. Germline V gene lookup returns CDR1 SNHLY and CDR2 FYNNEI. V lost 7 bases, J lost 1 base, and 22 bases lay in between. The CDR3 DNA reads as TGTGCCAGCACTGGGGAGGGGGACCGCTCTTTTAACTATGGCTACACCTTC. The encoded protein is CASTGEGDRSFNYGYTF.

The DNA of the CDR3 is TGTGCCAGCGGAAACCCCGGGACAGGGGTCGCAGATACGCAGTATTTT. As protein: CASGNPGTGVADTQYF. The chain couples TRBV5-8 to TRBJ2-3, with 10 bases fitting TRBD1. The CDR3 consists of 16 residues. The germline gives CDR1 SGHTS, CDR2 YDEGEE. V trimming: 7 bases; J trimming: 4 bases; junction bases outside the gene matches: 12.

The chain links TRBV7-9 to TRBJ1-1, with 10 bases fitting TRBD1. This CDR3 is 15 amino acids long. V dropped 5 bases and J dropped 8; count of bases not matched to a gene: 11. In germline, CDR1 is SEHNR, CDR2 FQNEAQ (reference sequence). This chain's CDR3 is CASSRDRGLHGEAFF. The CDR3 coding sequence is TGTGCCAGCAGCCGGGACAGGGGCCTCCATGGGGAAGCTTTCTTT.

The genes are TRBV30 and TRBJ1-4; no clear D gene. The CDR3 is 15 residues long. V was pared by 2 bases and J by 8 bases, with 18 bases between. The germline V gene has CDR1 GTSNPN and CDR2 SVGIG (reference sequence). In nucleotides, the CDR3 is TGTGCCTGGAGTCCCCAAGACACGGGATTCGAAAAACTGTTTTTT. The encoded protein is CAWSPQDTGFEKLFF.

The V call is TRBV19, the J call TRBJ1-4; D remains ambiguous. Between the trimmed V and J ends, which lost 9 bases and 11 bases, there was a span of 22 bases. The CDR3 contains 14 residues. Germline V gives CDR1 LNHDA, CDR2 SQIVND (reference sequence). CDR3 sequence reads: CASFQTGLMRKLFF. The CDR3, as DNA: TGTGCCAGCTTTCAGACGGGTTTAATGAGGAAACTGTTTTTT. Full variable domain (rest looked up from reference TRBV19 and TRBJ1-4): DGGITQSPKYLFRKEGQNVTLSCEQNLNHDAMYWYRQDPGQGLRLIYYSQIVNDFQKGDIAEGYSVSREKKESFPLTVTSAQKNPTAFYLCASFQTGLMRKLFFGSGTQLSVL.

Concerning this clone: Other DNA sequences in the same sample also yield this CDR3. This chain uses TRBV30 with TRBJ2-3, with no clear D. The CDR3 extends over 13 amino acids. With 4 bases removed from V and 0 bases from J, the gap between germline ends came to 8 bases. CDR1 is GTSNPN and CDR2 is SVGIG in the germline V gene (reference sequence). The CDR3 DNA is TGTGCCTGGACTAGATCTAGCACAGATACGCAGTATTTT. Its translation: CAWTRSSTDTQYF.

The chain employs TRBV7-9 and TRBJ2-7, with 10 bases matching TRBD1. V dropped 4 bases and J dropped 4; count of bases not matched to a gene: 10. Germline loops: CDR1 SEHNR, CDR2 FQNEAQ (reference sequence). The CDR3 is made up of 16 amino acids. The CDR3 region has the DNA TGTGCCAGCAGCTCCCCCCCTGGGACAGGGGCTTACGAGCAGTACTTC. This gives the protein CASSSPPGTGAYEQYF. The entire variable domain, with the rest obtained from reference TRBV7-9 and TRBJ2-7, is as follows: DTGVSQNPRHKITKRGQNVTFRCDPISEHNRLYWYRQTLGQGPEFLTYFQNEAQLEKSRLLSDRFSAERPKGSFSTLEIQRTEQGDSAMYLCASSSPPGTGAYEQYFGPGTRLTVT.

The chain combines TRBV24-1 with TRBJ1-2; D is possibly TRBD1 (6 bases). Germline-derived CDR1 and CDR2 are KGHDR and SFDVKD. V lost 11 bases, J lost 1 base, and 10 bases lay in between. This CDR3 is built from 12 residues. The DNA of the CDR3 is TGTGCCATCTCGGACAGTAACTATGGCTACACCTTC. This gives the protein CAISDSNYGYTF.

The CDR3 region has the DNA TGTGCCAGTAGTGTCCCGGGACAGGGTATCCCTGAAGCTTTCTTT. This encodes CASSVPGQGIPEAFF. V is TRBV19 and J is TRBJ1-1; 9 positions agree with TRBD1. CDR3 length equals 15 residues. CDR1 and CDR2 from the germline V gene are LNHDA and SQIVND (reference sequence). V lost 5 bases and J lost 6; bases outside the gene matches: 10.

The chain links TRBV2 to TRBJ1-1; D gene ambiguous. V lost 4 bases to trimming and J lost 1 base, with 10 bases between them. In germline, CDR1 is SNHLY, CDR2 FYNNEI. This CDR3 is 14 amino acids long. The DNA of the CDR3 is TGTGCCAGCAGTGTGAGGAGGGCGAACACTGAAGCTTTCTTT. This codes for CASSVRRANTEAFF.

The rearrangement links TRBV5-8 to TRBJ1-6; TRBD1 matches 7 bases. This CDR3 contains 15 residues. CDR1 is SGHTS and CDR2 is YDEGEE in the germline V gene. The V segment lost 1 base and the J segment 7 bases; nucleotides outside the gene matches: 5. The CDR3 reads CASSLRGQTNSPLHF. The DNA for the CDR3 is TGTGCCAGCAGCTTGCGGGGACAGACGAATTCACCCCTCCACTTT.

The chain recombines TRBV25-1 with TRBJ1-2; D not resolved. CDR1 and CDR2 from the germline V gene are MGHDK and SYGVNS. The CDR3 sequence is 14 residues long. V lost 6 bases to trimming and J lost 4 bases, with 15 bases between them. CDR3 region: CASSEAGWSYGYTF. The DNA for the CDR3 is TGTGCCAGCAGCGAAGCTGGTTGGAGCTATGGCTACACCTTC.

This clone was detected once. The J gene is TRBJ1-2, the V gene TRBV25-1; D ambiguous. Germline CDR1 and CDR2: MGHDK and SYGVNS. The ends were cut back, 3 bases at V and 0 bases at J, with 14 bases in the middle. There are 16 residues in the CDR3. CDR3 amino acids: CASSDVGSLANYGYTF. In DNA, the CDR3 is TGTGCCAGCAGTGATGTAGGATCGCTAGCTAACTATGGCTACACCTTC.